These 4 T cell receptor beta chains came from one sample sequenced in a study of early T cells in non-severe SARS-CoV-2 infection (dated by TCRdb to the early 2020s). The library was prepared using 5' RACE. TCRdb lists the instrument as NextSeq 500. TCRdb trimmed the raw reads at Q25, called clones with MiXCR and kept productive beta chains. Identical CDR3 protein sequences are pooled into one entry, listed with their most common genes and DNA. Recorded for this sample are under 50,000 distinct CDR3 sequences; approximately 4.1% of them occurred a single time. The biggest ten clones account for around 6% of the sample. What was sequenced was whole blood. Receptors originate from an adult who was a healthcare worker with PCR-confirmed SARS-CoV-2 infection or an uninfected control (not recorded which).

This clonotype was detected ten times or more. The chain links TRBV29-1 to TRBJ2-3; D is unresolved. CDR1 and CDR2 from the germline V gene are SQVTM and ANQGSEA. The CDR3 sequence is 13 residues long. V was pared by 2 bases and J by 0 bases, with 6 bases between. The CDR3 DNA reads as TGCAGCGTTGAACCCTCTAGCACAGATACGCAGTATTTT. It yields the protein CSVEPSSTDTQYF.

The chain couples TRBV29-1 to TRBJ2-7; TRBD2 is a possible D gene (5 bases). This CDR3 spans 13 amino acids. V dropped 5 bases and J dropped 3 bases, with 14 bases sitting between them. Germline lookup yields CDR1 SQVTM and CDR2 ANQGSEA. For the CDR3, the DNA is TGCAGCGTTCGGCTAGCCCTTCACTACGAGCAGTACTTC. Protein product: CSVRLALHYEQYF.

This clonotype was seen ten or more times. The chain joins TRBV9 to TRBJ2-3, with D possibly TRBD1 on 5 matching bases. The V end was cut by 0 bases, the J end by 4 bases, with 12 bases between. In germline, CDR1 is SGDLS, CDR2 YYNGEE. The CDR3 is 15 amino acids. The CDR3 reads CASSVASGIPDTQYF. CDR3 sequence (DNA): TGTGCCAGCAGCGTAGCGTCAGGGATTCCAGATACGCAGTATTTT.

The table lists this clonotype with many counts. The CDR3 sequence: CASTPPVGNTEAFF. The CDR3 DNA sequence: TGTGCCAGCACCCCTCCGGTGGGGAACACTGAAGCTTTCTTT. This sequence joins TRBV12-3 or TRBV12-4 and TRBJ1-1; D unresolved. The CDR3 spans 14 residues. The V gene lost 7 bases and the J gene lost 1 base, with 13 bases spanning the gap.